The 22 T cell receptor beta chains below come from one sample, sequenced in a study of Graves' ophthalmopathy and Graves' hyperthyroidism. The authors amplified TCR beta CDR3 regions from RNA transcripts. Scientists carried out first-round RT-PCR using HTBI primers and then a second-round multiplex PCR. TCRdb redid the calling of the multiplex PCR reads with MiXCR, one entry per CDR3 protein. The data hold about 370,000 distinct CDR3 sequences, with 15% to 20% observed a single time. Sequenced material: peripheral blood. These receptors originate from a woman aged 18-35 years with Graves' ophthalmopathy.

This clonotype was counted many times. This chain uses TRBV24-1 with TRBJ2-5; perhaps TRBD2 as D (6 bases). The germline V gene encodes CDR1 KGHDR and CDR2 SFDVKD. The CDR3 has 18 residues. Trimming removed 4 bases from V and 2 bases from J, with 22 bases in between. The CDR3 loop reads CATSDPHSGTGVQETQYF. The CDR3 DNA is TGTGCCACCAGTGACCCTCACTCCGGGACTGGGGTTCAAGAGACCCAGTACTTC.

J is TRBJ2-7 and V is TRBV27; D gene unclear. V lost 4 bases and J 2 bases, leaving 9 bases between the germline ends. Germline V gene data show CDR1 as MNHEY and CDR2 as SMNVEV (reference sequence). CDR3 size: 13 residues. CDR3 residues: CASSSGEPYEQYF. CDR3 nucleotides: TGTGCCAGCAGTTCCGGAGAACCCTACGAGCAGTACTTC.

This clonotype was seen ten or more times. The chain couples TRBV30 to TRBJ1-1; the D is unclear. The germline CDR1 and CDR2 sequences are GTSNPN and SVGIG (reference sequence). The ends were cut back, 0 bases at V and 5 bases at J, with 13 bases in the middle. This CDR3 has 14 amino acids. CDR3 DNA sequence: TGTGCCTGGAGTGTACGCGCGGAAGGGACTGAAGCTTTCTTT. Its protein is CAWSVRAEGTEAFF.

The chain has TRBV7-2 and TRBJ2-7; the D gene is possibly TRBD2 (6 bases). CDR3 size: 13 residues. Germline V gene data show CDR1 as SGHTA and CDR2 as FQGNSA. The V gene lost 10 bases and the J gene lost 4 bases, with 17 bases spanning the gap. The CDR3 region has the DNA TGTGCCACCACGGCGGGGAGTTGGTACGAGCAGTACTTC. This encodes CATTAGSWYEQYF.

The table lists this clonotype with many counts. V and J are TRBV7-3 and TRBJ2-2; 10 bases are a match to TRBD2. CDR1 is SGHTA, CDR2 FQGTGA, per germline. CDR3 length: 15 amino acids. The V gene end was trimmed by 3 bases and the J gene end by 3 bases; junction bases not matched to a gene: 1. The CDR3 DNA sequence: TGTGCCAGCAGCTTCGGACTAGCGGACACCGGGGAGCTGTTTTTT. Its protein is CASSFGLADTGELFF. Drawing the rest from reference TRBV7-3 and TRBJ2-2, the complete variable domain is GAGVSQTPSNKVTEKGKYVELRCDPISGHTALYWYRQSLGQGPEFLIYFQGTGAADDSGLPNDRFFAVRPEGSVSTLKIQRTERGDSAVYLCASSFGLADTGELFFGEGSRLTVL.

In this sample, this clonotype turned up many times. The gene calls are TRBV4-1 and TRBJ2-1, with TRBD2 identical over 14 bases. The length of the CDR3 is 16 residues. V was pared by 8 bases and J by 6 bases, with 9 bases of the junction left unmatched. Germline V gives CDR1 MGHRA, CDR2 YSYEKL. CDR3 sequence reads: CASRLAGGKSGNEQFF. The DNA for the CDR3 is TGCGCCAGCCGACTAGCGGGAGGGAAGAGCGGCAATGAGCAGTTCTTC.

This clonotype was seen ten or more times. This chain links TRBV9 with TRBJ1-2; D not certain. Trimming shortened V by 0 bases and J by 3 bases, and 12 bases separated the two germline ends. Per germline, CDR1 SGDLS and CDR2 YYNGEE. The CDR3 spans 15 residues. The CDR3 region is CASSVAARVDYGYTF. As DNA, the CDR3 is TGTGCCAGCAGCGTAGCGGCAAGGGTAGACTATGGCTACACCTTC.

The CDR3: CASSRGDSLNTEAFF. The DNA of the CDR3 is TGTGCCAGCAGCCGAGGGGACAGCTTGAACACTGAAGCTTTCTTT. The genes are TRBV3-1 and TRBJ1-1; TRBD1 agrees at 7 bases. V trimming: 4 bases; J trimming: 0 bases; junction bases outside the gene matches: 5. There are 15 residues in the CDR3. The germline V gene has CDR1 LGHDT and CDR2 YNNKEL (reference sequence).

This clonotype appeared many times. The J gene is TRBJ2-7, the V gene TRBV11-3; 10 bases match TRBD2. Trimming cost V 5 bases and J 2 bases; bases outside gene matches: 15. This CDR3 has 18 amino acids. Germline V lookup: CDR1 SGHNT, CDR2 YENEEA. As DNA, the CDR3 is TGTGCCAGCAGCCGGAACGCCAGGACTAGCGGACCCGCCTACGAGCAGTACTTC. Amino acid sequence: CASSRNARTSGPAYEQYF.

This clonotype was recorded once. The rearrangement links TRBV12-3 or TRBV12-4 to TRBJ1-1, with a tentative D call TRBD1 (5 bases). The CDR3 has 14 amino acids. V shed 8 bases and J shed 13 bases, with 26 bases lying between them. The CDR3 here is CASAQVRMNTGGFF. The CDR3 DNA reads as TGTGCCAGCGCACAGGTTCGGATGAACACTGGAGGTTTCTTT.

This clonotype was recorded many times. V gene TRBV19 combines with J gene TRBJ1-5, with a tentative D call TRBD1 (5 bases). V was shortened by 2 bases and J by 9 bases, with 8 bases between the two germline ends. The CDR3 runs to 12 residues. In germline, CDR1 is LNHDA, CDR2 SQIVND (reference sequence). The CDR3 nucleotides read TGTGCCAGTAGTATACGAAGGGGGCCCCAGCATTTT. It specifies CASSIRRGPQHF.

To note about this clonotype: A read error is possible here, since a much larger clone lies one base away. This sequence joins TRBV14 and TRBJ2-7; unclear D gene. Germline CDR1 reads SGHDN; CDR2 reads FVKESK. Trimming took off 1 base at V and 7 bases at J, with 20 bases between the two ends. The CDR3 contains 16 residues. CDR3 sequence: CASSQVGVSSYNEQYF. The DNA for the CDR3 is TGTGCCAGCAGCCAAGTTGGGGTTAGCTCCTACAATGAGCAGTACTTC. Full variable domain (outside the CDR3, taken from reference TRBV14 and TRBJ2-7): EAGVTQFPSHSVIEKGQTVTLRCDPISGHDNLYWYRRVMGKEIKFLLHFVKESKQDESGMPNNRFLAERTGGTYSTLKVQPAELEDSGVYFCASSQVGVSSYNEQYFGPGTRLTVT.

This clonotype came up many times. The rearrangement uses TRBV19 and TRBJ1-5, with 8 bases lining up with TRBD1. The CDR3 totals 15 residues. With 9 bases clipped from V and 7 bases from J, the junction kept 14 bases outside the gene matches. Germline-derived CDR1 and CDR2 are LNHDA and SQIVND (reference sequence). The DNA of the CDR3 is TGTGCCAGCACCAAAAGGACAGGGTACGGACAGCCCCAGCATTTT. Amino acids: CASTKRTGYGQPQHF.

This clonotype was recorded at least ten times. This chain uses TRBV28 with TRBJ2-7; D unclear. Trimming left V 4 bases short and J 1 base short, with 17 bases between. Germline V CDR1 and CDR2: MDHEN, SYDVKM. The CDR3 sequence is 16 residues long. This CDR3 is CASSSPVREASYEQYF. DNA of the CDR3: TGTGCCAGCAGTTCCCCCGTAAGGGAAGCATCCTACGAGCAGTACTTC.

This clonotype has at least ten counts. The rearrangement links TRBV7-8 to TRBJ1-1; a possible D gene is TRBD1 (5 bases). The CDR3 extends over 16 amino acids. Deletions cut 2 bases from V and 2 bases from J, with 15 bases between. In germline, CDR1 is SGHVS, CDR2 FQNEAQ. In nucleotides, the CDR3 is TGTGCCAGCAGCTTATGGGGGTGGCAAGAAAACACTGAAGCTTTCTTT. Translation: CASSLWGWQENTEAFF. The entire variable domain, with the rest obtained from reference TRBV7-8 and TRBJ1-1, is as follows: GAGVSQSPRYKVAKRGQDVALRCDPISGHVSLFWYQQALGQGPEFLTYFQNEAQLDKSGLPSDRFFAERPEGSVSTLKIQRTQQEDSAVYLCASSLWGWQENTEAFFGQGTRLTVV.

This clonotype was found many times. This chain connects TRBV12-3 or TRBV12-4 to TRBJ2-2; D is perhaps TRBD1 (6 bases). This CDR3 is built from 16 residues. Trimming stripped 6 bases from V and 1 base from J, with 15 bases between. The CDR3 nucleotides are TGTGCCAGCAGCCCTCACGGACAGCGGAACACCGGGGAGCTGTTTTTT. The encoded protein is CASSPHGQRNTGELFF.

This clonotype was recorded many times. The chain joins TRBV6-2 or TRBV6-3 to TRBJ2-3, with D uncertain. The germline V gene encodes CDR1 MNHEY and CDR2 SVGEGT. V lost 2 bases, J lost 0 bases, and 21 bases lay in between. CDR3 length: 19 residues. The CDR3, as DNA: TGTGCCAGCAGTTACCCCGACCGAGTGGCGGACCTTAGCACAGATACGCAGTATTTT. Translation: CASSYPDRVADLSTDTQYF.

This clonotype showed up many times. The chain employs TRBV9 and TRBJ1-6; possible D gene TRBD1, 5 bases. V was clipped by 4 bases and J by 9 bases, with 20 bases between them. The germline gives CDR1 SGDLS, CDR2 YYNGEE. The CDR3 sequence is 16 residues long. The CDR3 is CASSPSDGGTGSPLHF. The DNA of the CDR3 is TGTGCCAGCAGCCCCTCCGACGGGGGGACGGGTTCACCCCTCCACTTT.

At least ten counts were recorded for this clonotype. The V gene is TRBV19, the J gene TRBJ1-1; D is perhaps TRBD1 (5 bases). CDR1 is LNHDA, CDR2 SQIVND, per germline (reference sequence). CDR3 length: 13 residues. With 8 bases removed from V and 3 bases from J, the gap between germline ends came to 13 bases. The CDR3 nucleotides read TGTGCCAGTGATGGGGGTGGGGACACTGAAGCTTTCTTT. Translating gives CASDGGGDTEAFF.

This clonotype has at least ten counts. The chain is built from TRBV18 and TRBJ2-7; the D gene is possibly TRBD2 (5 bases). Trimming took 3 bases from V and 5 from J, leaving 14 bases between them. Germline CDR1 and CDR2: KGHSH and LQKENI. The CDR3 covers 14 residues. CDR3 sequence: CASSPGSPFDEQYF. CDR3 nucleotides: TGTGCCAGCTCACCGGGGAGTCCTTTCGACGAGCAGTACTTC.

The sample holds many counts of this clonotype. CDR3 sequence reads: CASSVDRGDYGYTF. The CDR3, as DNA: TGTGCCAGCAGCGTCGACAGGGGCGACTATGGCTACACCTTC. The chain carries TRBV6-5 and TRBJ1-2; TRBD1 aligns across 8 bases. Germline CDR1 reads MNHEY; CDR2 reads SVGAGI. The CDR3 consists of 14 residues. Trimming removed 6 bases from V and 3 bases from J; junction bases left unmatched: 6.

This clonotype was seen repeatedly, ten times or more. J is TRBJ2-7 and V is TRBV6-1; perhaps TRBD2 as D (6 bases). Germline CDR1 is MNHNS and CDR2 is SASEGT. V gave up 6 bases and J gave up 2 bases, with 17 bases separating them. This CDR3 has 15 amino acids. The CDR3 loop is CASRINRREPYEQYF. The CDR3 DNA reads TGTGCCAGCAGGATAAACCGACGGGAGCCCTACGAGCAGTACTTC.